This section outlines one T cell receptor beta chain sequence together with its context. What it recognizes is unknown. The sample is drawn from a study of cytomegalovirus exposure and HLA in healthy donors. Study-wide results and caveats: In a later analysis, HLA-associated beta chains showed higher expansion and lower generation probabilities than comparable chains. TCR beta V segments were, for the most part, productive about 87% or about 30% of the time in an earlier analysis. A later analysis by the authors found several of the most significant clusters apparently linked to common viral pathogens. Relative to the approximately 660-donor mean, N-insertions were reportedly fewer in an Asian-associated ancestry cluster in a later analysis.

With 60 Vbeta and 13 Jbeta primers, the PCR was carried out. Generated by immunoSEQ multiplex PCR, the TCRdb table keeps only in-frame clones and is missing some. The sample carries roughly 250,000 clones, roughly two thirds recorded once. Germline assignment: CDR1 SGHKS and CDR2 YYEKEE (reference sequence). This CDR3 contains 15 residues. The V and J ends lost 0 bases and 4 bases, in that order; junction bases with no gene match: 3. The sequencing input was PBMCs. V gene TRBV5-5 combines with J gene TRBJ2-2; 7 bases line up with TRBD2. The receptor was isolated from a female donor in good health and CMV-seronegative. CDR3 region: CASSLVLAPTGELFF. The DNA for the CDR3 is TGTGCCAGCAGCTTGGTACTAGCGCCCACCGGGGAGCTGTTTTTT.